This T cell receptor beta chain comes out of a study of T cells after yellow fever vaccination (dated by TCRdb to between 2017 and 2020). At the level of the whole study: Libraries from fractions with low cell numbers were prepared with the SMART-Seq v4 Ultra Low Input RNA kit. To track T-cell clones before and after primary and booster YFV17D yellow fever vaccination, bulk TCR alpha and beta repertoires were sequenced longitudinally. Two healthy male donors, one aged 18 to 30 and one aged 30 to 40 years, were included in the cohort. Blood samples were taken at several timepoints before and after primary and secondary immunization, and bulk PBMC replicates and cell subsets were isolated.

Here is what the overall study found, with its caveats: Compared with the primary T-cell response, the secondary T-cell response was weaker but faster, peaking on day 5 rather than day 15. Computational filtering was needed because FACS-sorted repertoires could contain abundant contaminating clonotypes from the bulk population. A small share of clonotypes was detected in both CD4 and CD8 compartments, with the overlap likely arising from convergent recombination. Because the study included only a couple of donors, the extent to which the findings can be generalized is limited. After the booster, most clones that had expanded after primary vaccination were detected again (around 97% of CD4 and under 90% of CD8), suggesting broad maintenance of memory.

TCR cDNA was made using 5'RACE template switching, a step that added a universal primer site and unique molecular identifiers. Priming of cDNA synthesis was performed from both the TCR alpha and TCR beta constant segments. Library amplification involved two PCR steps, and the second step added sample barcodes and sequencing adapters. Sequencing of the libraries was done on either Illumina HiSeq 2500 (2x100 bp) or NovaSeq (2x150 bp). In the source study's methods: Reads were demultiplexed and collapsed into UMI consensus sequences with MIGEC, and V(D)J alignment was performed with MiXCR. Vaccine-responding clonotypes were identified with edgeR using replicate PBMC samples, with FDR below 0.01 and a log2 fold change above 5 up to day 15 being required. Each bulk clonotype was labeled CD4 or CD8 based on which sequenced repertoire, CD4 or CD8, contained the clonotype at higher abundance. TCRdb reprocessing: public reads trimmed at Q25 with fastp, clones called with MiXCR, in-frame beta chains kept. Each CDR3 protein appears once, grouped with its most common genes and DNA. Clone size and V and J calls follow TCRdb, not the original study. The sample has 620,000 or so distinct CDR3 sequences on record, less than 20% of them singletons. The ten largest account for around 15% of the sample.

Taken with the paper, the label for treatment or condition translates to: live attenuated yellow fever vaccine strain. At every blood-draw timepoint, two biological replicates of bulk PBMCs were collected. PBMCs were isolated from peripheral blood using a standard Ficoll-Paque protocol. TriZol was used to extract RNA from bulk PBMCs, from CD4 and CD8 fractions, and from dextramer-positive and dextramer-negative fractions. With respect to this clonotype: The target of this receptor is not known. No base quality values were provided; no much bigger clone lies one nucleotide off.

The sequencing used PBMCs, collected about 5 days after the first yellow fever vaccination. The sequence derives from a man aged 18-30 years who received the YFV17D yellow fever vaccine.

The bases read TGTGCCAGCAGCTTAGTTGGCTATTCCAATGAGCAGTTCTTC. Translated, this gives CASSLVGYSNEQFF. The chain is encoded by TRBV11-3 joined to TRBJ2-1, with no confidently assigned D gene. Relative to germline, V is 1 base shorter and J is 6 bases shorter, with 10 bases between their ends. CDR1 is given as SGHNT and CDR2 as YENEEA, both from the germline V gene. From the cysteine up to the phenylalanine, the CDR3 has a length of 14 residues. CDR3 DNA only is kept here, 42 bases in frame from base 1.